This note documents a single T cell receptor beta chain sequence. The antigen is unknown. This specimen belongs to a study of cytomegalovirus exposure and HLA in healthy donors. Whole-study results and caveats: Being productive about 90% or about 30% of the time was typical of most TCR beta V segments in an earlier analysis. Cytomegalovirus status, reportedly, was diagnosed with high specificity and sensitivity by the classifier.

The PCR employed 60 Vbeta primers together with 13 Jbeta primers. The table came from immunoSEQ multiplex PCR; TCRdb's copy has only in-frame clones and leaves some out. The sample contains about 210,000 clones, 80% to 90% of which appear only once. Sequenced: PBMCs. The source is a man aged 25-45 years in good health and CMV-seronegative.

The CDR3 bases are TGCGCCAGCAGCCGGGTAGCGGGGGATGAGACCCAGTACTTC. Protein product: CASSRVAGDETQYF. The J gene is TRBJ2-5, the V gene TRBV5-1; 9 bases map to TRBD2. The ends lost 4 bases at V and 5 bases at J; junction bases unmatched: 6. Per germline, CDR1 SGHRS and CDR2 YFSETQ. The CDR3 has 14 residues.